Here is one T cell receptor (beta chain) with its context. The entry originates in a study of blood T cell repertoires in COVID-19. As for the study in general: PBMCs, B-cell-depleted T cells, or T cells provided the cDNA or gDNA that made up the material.

Adults between roughly 18 and 95 years of age took part from 20 to 25 US areas. Recovery among Cohort 3 donors was established by two negative PCRs, clearance, or symptom resolution. The assay was immunoSEQ multiplex PCR, and TCRdb's table has in-frame clones only and misses some. The sample holds approximately 200,000 clones; 85% are singletons and the top ten take roughly a sixth. Unmatched junction bases numbered 8, after V lost 1 base and J lost 3 bases. Germline assignment: CDR1 SGHVS and CDR2 FQNEAQ. CDR3 length: 16 residues. The specimen sequenced was PBMCs or T cells enriched from blood (not recorded which). The source is a middle-aged man who had recovered from COVID-19. The chain is built from TRBV7-8 and TRBJ2-7; TRBD2 aligns across 8 bases. CDR3 coding DNA: TGTGCCAGCAGCTTAGGGTCCACGGGAGGGGGCTACGAGCAGTACTTC. This sequence encodes CASSLGSTGGGYEQYF.